The clone carrying this TCR beta chain came up once. This specimen belongs to a study of blood T cell repertoires in COVID-19. How the authors handled the data: Nucleated cell counts were estimated from reference gene primer amplification. Here immunoSEQ multiplex PCR was the method, and the copy in TCRdb shows in-frame clones only, minus some. Clonal size and the V and J genes are those of that table, whereas D and trimming came from the DNA. The sample has under 40,000 clones; 80% to 90% are singletons. The CDR3 consists of 15 residues. Between the trimmed V and J ends, which lost 3 bases and 4 bases, there was a span of 17 bases. Germline values: CDR1 SGHRS, CDR2 YFSETQ.

The chain combines TRBV5-1 with TRBJ2-7, with D possibly matching TRBD1 (6 bases). The sequenced sample consisted of peripheral blood. This TCR was recovered from an elderly woman with active or convalescent COVID-19. CDR3 coding DNA: TGCGCCAGCAGCTCAAACTACGGACAGCGGTACGAGCAGTACTTC. Its protein product is CASSSNYGQRYEQYF.